This T cell receptor beta chain was found in a study of T cell repertoires in cytomegalovirus infection. For the study at large: Matching HLA type and CMV infection were both indicated by public TCR beta signatures. Study results and limitations: HLA-C-restricted CMV clonotypes gave the most frequent clonotype in two of eight donors. Identification of carriers of CMV plus the relevant HLA was achieved through cumulative public TCR beta family frequency.

The CDR3 has 13 residues. Germline CDR1 is SQVTM and CDR2 is ANQGSEA. Between the trimmed V and J ends, which lost 4 bases and 5 bases, there was a span of 15 bases. TCRdb reprocessed the reads via MiXCR and lists one record per CDR3 protein. The sample gives around 450,000 distinct CDR3 sequences, 11% of which show up once; 10% is in the top ten. This clonotype has at least ten counts. The antigen is undetermined. The rearrangement joins TRBV29-1 to TRBJ2-7; D call uncertain. Sequencing used PBMCs. This TCR was recovered from a human donor in good health (CMV status not recorded). Some clones in this sample may be carry-over from other donors' samples. CDR3 loop: CSVAPTQVDEQYF. CDR3 bases: TGCAGCGTTGCCCCGACCCAAGTCGACGAGCAGTACTTC.